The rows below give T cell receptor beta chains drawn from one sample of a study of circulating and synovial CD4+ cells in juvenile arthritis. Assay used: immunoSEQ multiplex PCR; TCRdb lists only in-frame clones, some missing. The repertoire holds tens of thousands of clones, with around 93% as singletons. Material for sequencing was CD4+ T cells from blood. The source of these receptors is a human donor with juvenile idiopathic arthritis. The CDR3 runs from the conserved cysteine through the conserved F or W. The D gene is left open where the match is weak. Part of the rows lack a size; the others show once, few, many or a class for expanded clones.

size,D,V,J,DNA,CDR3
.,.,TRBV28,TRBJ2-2,TGTGCCAGCAGTTTGCAGTATGGGGAGCTGTTTTTT,CASSLQYGELFF
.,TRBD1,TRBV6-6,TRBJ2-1,TGTGCCAGCAGTTATTCCGGGACAGCCTACAATGAGCAGTTCTTC,CASSYSGTAYNEQFF
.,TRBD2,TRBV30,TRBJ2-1,TGTGCCTGGAATCCCGAAATCTCTCGGCTAGCGGGAGTCAATGAGCAGTTCTTC,CAWNPEISRLAGVNEQFF
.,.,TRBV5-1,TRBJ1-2,TGCGCCAGCAGCCAAGTCACGGAGGGCTATGGCTACACCTTC,CASSQVTEGYGYTF
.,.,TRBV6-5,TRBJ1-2,TGTGCCAGCAGTTACCGGGCGACAGCGCACTATGGCTACACCTTC,CASSYRATAHYGYTF
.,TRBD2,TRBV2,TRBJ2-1,TGTGCCAGCAGTGAACTAGCGGCCTACAATGAGCAGTTCTTC,CASSELAAYNEQFF
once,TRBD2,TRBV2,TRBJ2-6,TGTGCCAGCAGTGAAGCGCAACTAGCGGGAGGGGCTGGGGCCAACGTCCTGACTTTC,CASSEAQLAGGAGANVLTF
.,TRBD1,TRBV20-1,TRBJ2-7,TGCAGTGCCAGACAGGGCCAGGAGCAGTACTTC,CSARQGQEQYF
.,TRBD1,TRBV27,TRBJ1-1,TGTGCCAGCAGTTCCGGGACAGGGTATGGCGTTTTCTTT,CASSSGTGYGVFF
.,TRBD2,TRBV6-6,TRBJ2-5,TGTGCCAGTCGACTAGCGGGAGTGGAGACCCAGTACTTC,CASRLAGVETQYF
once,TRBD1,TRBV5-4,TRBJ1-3,TGTGCCAGCAGCCCGGACAGGCTAGCCGGCACCATATATTTT,CASSPDRLAGTIYF
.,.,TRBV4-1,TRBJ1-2,TGCGCCAGCAGCCCGACAGGATCTAACTATGGCTACACCTTC,CASSPTGSNYGYTF
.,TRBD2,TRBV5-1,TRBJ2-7,TGCGCCAGCAGGGCAGACGGGACTAGCGGGATCAACGAGCAGTACTTC,CASRADGTSGINEQYF
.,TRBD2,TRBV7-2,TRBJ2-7,TGTGCCAGCAGCCGACTAGCGGGACTCTACGAGCAGTACTTC,CASSRLAGLYEQYF
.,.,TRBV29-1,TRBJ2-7,TGCAGCGGGGGACGGACAGAGCGCGAGCAGTACTTC,CSGGRTEREQYF
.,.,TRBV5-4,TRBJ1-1,TGTGCCAGCAGCTTCAGTCTGGGAGTGAACACTGAAGCTTTCTTT,CASSFSLGVNTEAFF
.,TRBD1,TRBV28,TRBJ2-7,TGTGCCAGCAGTTCCGGGACAGGGGGCAACGAGCAGTACTTC,CASSSGTGGNEQYF
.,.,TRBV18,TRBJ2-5,TGTGCCAGCTCACCATATCCGGGACACTACCAAGAGACCCAGTACTTC,CASSPYPGHYQETQYF
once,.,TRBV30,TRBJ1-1,TGTGCCTGGAGTGTCAAGGGGTTGACTGAAGCTTTCTTT,CAWSVKGLTEAFF
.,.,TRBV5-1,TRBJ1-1,TGCGCCAGCAGCTTGGATGTAGCACTTTCTAGGAACACTGAAGCTTTCTTT,CASSLDVALSRNTEAFF
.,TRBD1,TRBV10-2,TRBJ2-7,TGCGCCAGCAGTAAACTAACAGGGGGTTCCTACGAGCAGTACTTC,CASSKLTGGSYEQYF
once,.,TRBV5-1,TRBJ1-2,TGCGCCAGCAGCATCCGGACAGACGGCTATGGCTACACCTTC,CASSIRTDGYGYTF
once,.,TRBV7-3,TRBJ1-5,TGTGCCAGCAGCCCCGACGGGGGCAATCAGCCCCAGCATTTT,CASSPDGGNQPQHF
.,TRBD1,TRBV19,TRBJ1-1,TGTGCCAGTAGAAAGGAGCCCCGGACAGGGATTGAAGCTTTCTTT,CASRKEPRTGIEAFF
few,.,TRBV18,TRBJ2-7,TGTGCCAGCTCACCGTTTGGCAACGAGCAGTACTTC,CASSPFGNEQYF
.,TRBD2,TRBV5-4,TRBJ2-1,TGTGCCAGCAGCCTGCGGGCTAGCGGGAGGGCGAACAACAATGAGCAGTTCTTC,CASSLRASGRANNNEQFF
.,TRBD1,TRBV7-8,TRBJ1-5,TGTGCCAGCAGCCCTAGTGGACAGGGCGGCAATCAGCCCCAGCATTTT,CASSPSGQGGNQPQHF
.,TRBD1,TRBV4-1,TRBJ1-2,TGCGCCAGCAGCCAAGAAGACAGGGGGCATGTCTATGGCTACACCTTC,CASSQEDRGHVYGYTF
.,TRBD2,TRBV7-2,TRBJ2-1,TGTGCCAGCAGCTTAGACCGGCCGGGACTAGCGGGGGGGACTGAGCAGTTCTTC,CASSLDRPGLAGGTEQFF
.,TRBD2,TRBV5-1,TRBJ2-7,TGCGCCAGCAGCTTGGGGGCGACTAGCGGCTCCTACGAGCAGTACTTC,CASSLGATSGSYEQYF
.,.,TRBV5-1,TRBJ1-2,TGCGCCAGCAGCCTTGGAGGGGACGGCTATGGCTACACCTTC,CASSLGGDGYGYTF
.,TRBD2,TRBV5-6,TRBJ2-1,TGTGCCAGCAGCCCGGGAGGGCTCCTGGGACACAATGAGCAGTTCTTC,CASSPGGLLGHNEQFF
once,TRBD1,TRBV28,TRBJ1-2,TGTGCCAGCAGTTTGGGGGGACAGGGGGCGGGCTATGGCTACACCTTC,CASSLGGQGAGYGYTF
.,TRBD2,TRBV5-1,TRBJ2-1,TGCGCCAGCAGCGCCGGGACTAGCGGGAGTTATGTGGAGCAGTTCTTC,CASSAGTSGSYVEQFF
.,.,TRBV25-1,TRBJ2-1,TGTGCCAGCAGTGATCCCAGGGGACCGAGCTCCTACAATGAGCAGTTCTTC,CASSDPRGPSSYNEQFF
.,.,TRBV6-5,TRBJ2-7,TGTGCCAGCAGTACTCGGGGCTACGAGCAGTACTTC,CASSTRGYEQYF
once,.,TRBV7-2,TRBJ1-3,TGTGCCAGCAGCCAACAGGGTTCGGGAAACACCATATATTTT,CASSQQGSGNTIYF
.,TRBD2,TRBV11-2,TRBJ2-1,TGTGCCAGCAGCCTTAGGACTAGCGGGAACGTTTTTACCTACAATGAGCAGTTCTTC,CASSLRTSGNVFTYNEQFF
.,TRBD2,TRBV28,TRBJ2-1,TGTGCCAGCGACGGGAGGCCCAACTACAATGAGCAGTTCTTC,CASDGRPNYNEQFF
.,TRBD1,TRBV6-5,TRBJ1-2,TGTGCCAGCAGTTACGACAGGGGGAACTATGGCTACACCTTC,CASSYDRGNYGYTF
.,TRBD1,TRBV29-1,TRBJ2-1,TGCAGCGTCACACAGGGGTCCTACAATGAGCAGTTCTTC,CSVTQGSYNEQFF
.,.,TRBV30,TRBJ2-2,TGTGCCTGGCGCCCGGGACTGCTGTTTTACACCGGGGAGCTGTTTTTT,CAWRPGLLFYTGELFF
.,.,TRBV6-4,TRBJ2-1,TGTGCCAGCAGTGACTCGCGGGGAAAGAGAAACAATGAGCAGTTCTTC,CASSDSRGKRNNEQFF
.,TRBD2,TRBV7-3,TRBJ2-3,TGTGCCAGCAGCTTAAGGGGGAGGGCCGCAGATACGCAGTATTTT,CASSLRGRAADTQYF
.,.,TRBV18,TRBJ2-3,TGTGCCAGCTCACTCCGGGATAACACAGATACGCAGTATTTT,CASSLRDNTDTQYF
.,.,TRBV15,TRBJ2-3,TGTGCCACCAGCAGAGAGGCGGGTTGGGCAGATACGCAGTATTTT,CATSREAGWADTQYF
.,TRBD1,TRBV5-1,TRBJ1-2,TGCGCCAGCAGCTTGGCGGAGGGGGCAAGCTATGGCTACACCTTC,CASSLAEGASYGYTF
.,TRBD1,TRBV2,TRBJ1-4,TGTGCCAGCAGTGGGGGGACAGGCACTGAAAAACTGTTTTTT,CASSGGTGTEKLFF
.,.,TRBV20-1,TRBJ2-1,TGCAGTGCTCCCGGAGTTAATGAGCAGTTCTTC,CSAPGVNEQFF
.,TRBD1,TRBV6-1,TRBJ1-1,TGTGCCAGCAGTGACGCCGGGACAGCTACTGAAGCTTTCTTT,CASSDAGTATEAFF
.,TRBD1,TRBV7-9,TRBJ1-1,TGTGCCAGCAAATCGGGACAGCTTGAAGCTTTCTTT,CASKSGQLEAFF